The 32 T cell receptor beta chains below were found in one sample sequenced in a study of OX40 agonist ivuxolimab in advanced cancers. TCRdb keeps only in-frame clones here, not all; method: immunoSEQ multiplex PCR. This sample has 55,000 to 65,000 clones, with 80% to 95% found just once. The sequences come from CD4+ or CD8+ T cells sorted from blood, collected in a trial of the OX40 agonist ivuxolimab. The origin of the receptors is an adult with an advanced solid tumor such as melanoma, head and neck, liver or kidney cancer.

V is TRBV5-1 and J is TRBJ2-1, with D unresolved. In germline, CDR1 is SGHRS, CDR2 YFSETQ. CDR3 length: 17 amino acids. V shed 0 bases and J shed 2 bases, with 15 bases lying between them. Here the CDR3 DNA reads TGCGCCAGCAGCTTGGCTTTAGCCGGTGTTACCTACAATGAGCAGTTCTTC. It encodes CASSLALAGVTYNEQFF.

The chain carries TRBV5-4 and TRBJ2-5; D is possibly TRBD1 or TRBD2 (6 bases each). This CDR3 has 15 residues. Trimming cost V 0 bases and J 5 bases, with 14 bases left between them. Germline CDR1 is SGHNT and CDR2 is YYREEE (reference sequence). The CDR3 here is CASSLALGGRETQYF. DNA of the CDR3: TGTGCCAGCAGCTTGGCCCTTGGGGGGCGTGAGACCCAGTACTTC.

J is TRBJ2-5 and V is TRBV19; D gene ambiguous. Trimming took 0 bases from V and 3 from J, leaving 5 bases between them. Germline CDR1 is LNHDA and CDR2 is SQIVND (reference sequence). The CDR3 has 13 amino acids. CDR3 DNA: TGTGCCAGTAGTATAGACCAAGAAGAGACCCAGTACTTC. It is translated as CASSIDQEETQYF.

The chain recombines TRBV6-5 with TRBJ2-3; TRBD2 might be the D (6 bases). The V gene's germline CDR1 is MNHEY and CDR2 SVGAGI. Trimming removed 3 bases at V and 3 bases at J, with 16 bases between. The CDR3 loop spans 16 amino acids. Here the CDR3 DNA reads TGTGCCAGCAGTTATGACGCCGGGGGACTTACAGATACGCAGTATTTT. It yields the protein CASSYDAGGLTDTQYF.

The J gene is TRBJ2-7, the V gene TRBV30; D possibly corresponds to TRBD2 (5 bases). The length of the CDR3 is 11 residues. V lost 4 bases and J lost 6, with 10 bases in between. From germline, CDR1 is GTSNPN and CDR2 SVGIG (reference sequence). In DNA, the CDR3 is TGTGCCTGGACCTCTAGCTCCGAGCAGTACTTC. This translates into CAWTSSSEQYF.

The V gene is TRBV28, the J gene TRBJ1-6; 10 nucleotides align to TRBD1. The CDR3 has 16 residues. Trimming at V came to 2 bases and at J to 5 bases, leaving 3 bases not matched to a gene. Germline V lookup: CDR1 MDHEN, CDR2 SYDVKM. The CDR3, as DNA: TGTGCCAGCAGTTTACGGGGGACAGGGGATAATTCACCCCTCCACTTT. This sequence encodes CASSLRGTGDNSPLHF.

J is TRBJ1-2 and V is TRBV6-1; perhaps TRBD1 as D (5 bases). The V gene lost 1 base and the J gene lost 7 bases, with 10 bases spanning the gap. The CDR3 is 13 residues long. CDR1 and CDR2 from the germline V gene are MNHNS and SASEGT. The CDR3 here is CASSEVFGGGYTF. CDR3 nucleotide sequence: TGTGCCAGCAGTGAAGTTTTTGGGGGTGGCTACACCTTC.

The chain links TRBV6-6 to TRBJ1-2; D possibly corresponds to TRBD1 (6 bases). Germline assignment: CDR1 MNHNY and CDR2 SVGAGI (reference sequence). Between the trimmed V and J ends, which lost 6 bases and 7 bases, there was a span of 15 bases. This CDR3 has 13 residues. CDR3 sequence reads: CASRPNRVGGYTF. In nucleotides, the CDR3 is TGTGCCAGCAGACCCAACAGGGTGGGTGGCTACACCTTC.

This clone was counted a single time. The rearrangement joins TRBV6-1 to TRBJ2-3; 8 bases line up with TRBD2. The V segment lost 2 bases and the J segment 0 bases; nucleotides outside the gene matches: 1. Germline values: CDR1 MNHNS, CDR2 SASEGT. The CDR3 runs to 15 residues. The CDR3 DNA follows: TGTGCCAGCAGTGAACTAGCGGGTAGCACAGATACGCAGTATTTT. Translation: CASSELAGSTDTQYF.

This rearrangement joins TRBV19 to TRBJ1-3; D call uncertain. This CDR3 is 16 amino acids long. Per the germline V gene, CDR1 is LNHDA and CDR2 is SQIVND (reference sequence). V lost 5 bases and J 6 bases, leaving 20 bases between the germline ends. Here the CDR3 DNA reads TGTGCCAGTAGTGCTGCGAGGGCCTTAGTGGAAAACACCATATATTTT. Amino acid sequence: CASSAARALVENTIYF. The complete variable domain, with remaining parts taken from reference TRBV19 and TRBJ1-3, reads DGGITQSPKYLFRKEGQNVTLSCEQNLNHDAMYWYRQDPGQGLRLIYYSQIVNDFQKGDIAEGYSVSREKKESFPLTVTSAQKNPTAFYLCASSAARALVENTIYFGEGSWLTVV.

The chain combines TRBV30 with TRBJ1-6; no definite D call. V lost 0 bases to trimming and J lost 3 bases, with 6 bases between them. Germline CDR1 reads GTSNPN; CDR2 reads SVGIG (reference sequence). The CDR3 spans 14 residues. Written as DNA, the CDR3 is TGTGCCTGGAGTGTCGGGCTCTATAATTCACCCCTCCACTTT. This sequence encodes CAWSVGLYNSPLHF.

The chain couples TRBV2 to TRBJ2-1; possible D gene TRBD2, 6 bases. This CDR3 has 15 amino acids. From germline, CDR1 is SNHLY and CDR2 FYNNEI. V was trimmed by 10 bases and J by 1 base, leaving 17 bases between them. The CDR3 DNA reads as TGTGCCACCCTATACCAGACTAGTTCCTACAATGAGCAGTTCTTC. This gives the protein CATLYQTSSYNEQFF.

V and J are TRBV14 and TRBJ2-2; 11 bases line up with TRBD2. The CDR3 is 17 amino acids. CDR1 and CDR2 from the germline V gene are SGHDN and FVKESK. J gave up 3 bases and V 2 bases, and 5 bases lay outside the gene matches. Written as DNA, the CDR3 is TGTGCCAGCAGCCAAAGTAGCGGGAGGGGTTACACCGGGGAGCTGTTTTTT. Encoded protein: CASSQSSGRGYTGELFF.

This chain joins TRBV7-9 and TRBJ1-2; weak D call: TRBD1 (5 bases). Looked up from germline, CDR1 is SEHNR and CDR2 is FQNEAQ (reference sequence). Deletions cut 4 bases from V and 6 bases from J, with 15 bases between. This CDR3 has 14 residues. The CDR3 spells CASSSDIRSDGYTF. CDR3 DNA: TGTGCCAGCAGCTCGGACATTCGAAGTGATGGCTACACCTTC.

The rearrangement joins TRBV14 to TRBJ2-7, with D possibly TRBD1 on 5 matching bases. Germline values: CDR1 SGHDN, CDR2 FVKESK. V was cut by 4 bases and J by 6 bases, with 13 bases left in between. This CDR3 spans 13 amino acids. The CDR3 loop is CASSPAGATEQYV. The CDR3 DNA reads TGTGCCAGCAGCCCTGCTGGGGCTACCGAGCAGTACGTC.

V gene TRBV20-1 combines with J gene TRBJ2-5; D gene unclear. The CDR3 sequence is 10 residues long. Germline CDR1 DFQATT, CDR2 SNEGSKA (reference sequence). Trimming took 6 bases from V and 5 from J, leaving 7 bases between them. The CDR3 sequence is CSAIPETQYF. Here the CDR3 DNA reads TGCAGTGCAATCCCGGAGACCCAGTACTTC.

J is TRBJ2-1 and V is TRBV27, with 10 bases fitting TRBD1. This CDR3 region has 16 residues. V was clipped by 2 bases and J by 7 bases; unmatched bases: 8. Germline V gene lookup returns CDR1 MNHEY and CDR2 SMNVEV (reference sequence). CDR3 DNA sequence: TGTGCCAGCAGTTTAGGTGTGACAGGGGGCCAAAATGAGCAGTTCTTC. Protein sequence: CASSLGVTGGQNEQFF.

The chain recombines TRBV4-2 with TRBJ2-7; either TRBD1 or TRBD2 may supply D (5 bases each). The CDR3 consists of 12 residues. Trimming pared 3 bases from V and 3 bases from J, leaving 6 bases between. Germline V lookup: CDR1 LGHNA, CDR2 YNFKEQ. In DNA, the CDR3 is TGTGCCAGCAGCCATGGGGGCTACGAGCAGTACTTC. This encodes CASSHGGYEQYF.

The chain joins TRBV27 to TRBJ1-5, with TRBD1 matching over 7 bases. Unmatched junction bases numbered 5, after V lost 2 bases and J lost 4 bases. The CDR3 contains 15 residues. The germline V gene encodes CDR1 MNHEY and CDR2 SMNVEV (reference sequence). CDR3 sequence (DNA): TGTGCCAGCAGTTTAATCCACAGGGGAAATCAGCCCCAGCATTTT. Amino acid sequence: CASSLIHRGNQPQHF.

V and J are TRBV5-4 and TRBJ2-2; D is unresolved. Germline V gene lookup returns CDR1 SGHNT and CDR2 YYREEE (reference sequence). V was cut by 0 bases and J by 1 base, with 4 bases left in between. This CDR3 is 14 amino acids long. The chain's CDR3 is CASSLEGNTGELFF. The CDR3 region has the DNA TGTGCCAGCAGCTTGGAGGGGAACACCGGGGAGCTGTTTTTT.

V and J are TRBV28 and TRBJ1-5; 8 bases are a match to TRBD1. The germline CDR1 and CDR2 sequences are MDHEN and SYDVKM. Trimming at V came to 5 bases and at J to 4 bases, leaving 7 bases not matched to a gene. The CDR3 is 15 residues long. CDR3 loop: CASSRFRTGNQPQHF. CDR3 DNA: TGTGCCAGCAGTCGTTTTCGGACAGGGAATCAGCCCCAGCATTTT.

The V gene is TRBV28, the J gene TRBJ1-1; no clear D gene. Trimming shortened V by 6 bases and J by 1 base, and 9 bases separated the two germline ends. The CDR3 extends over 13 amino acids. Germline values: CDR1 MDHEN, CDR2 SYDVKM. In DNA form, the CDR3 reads TGTGCCAGCAGGGTAACAGCGAACACTGAAGCTTTCTTT. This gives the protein CASRVTANTEAFF.

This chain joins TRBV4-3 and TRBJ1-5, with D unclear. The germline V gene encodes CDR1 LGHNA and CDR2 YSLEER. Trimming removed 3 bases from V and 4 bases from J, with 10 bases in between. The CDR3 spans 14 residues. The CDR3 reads CASSQNTLNQPQHF. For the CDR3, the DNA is TGCGCCAGCAGCCAGAACACTTTAAATCAGCCCCAGCATTTT.

CDR3 nucleotide sequence: TGTGCCAGCAGTTTAGGGATGAACACTGAAGCTTTCTTT. Its protein product is CASSLGMNTEAFF. The chain employs TRBV27 and TRBJ1-1; D call uncertain. The CDR3 is 13 residues long. V lost 2 bases and J lost 0, with 4 bases in between. Germline lookup yields CDR1 MNHEY and CDR2 SMNVEV (reference sequence).

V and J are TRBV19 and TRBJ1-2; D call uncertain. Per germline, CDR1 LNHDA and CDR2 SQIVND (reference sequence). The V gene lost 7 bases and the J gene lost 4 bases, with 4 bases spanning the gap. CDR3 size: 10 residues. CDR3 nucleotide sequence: TGTGCCAGTAAACGCTATGGCTACACCTTC. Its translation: CASKRYGYTF. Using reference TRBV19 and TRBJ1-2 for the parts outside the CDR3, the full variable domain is DGGITQSPKYLFRKEGQNVTLSCEQNLNHDAMYWYRQDPGQGLRLIYYSQIVNDFQKGDIAEGYSVSREKKESFPLTVTSAQKNPTAFYLCASKRYGYTFGSGTRLTVV.

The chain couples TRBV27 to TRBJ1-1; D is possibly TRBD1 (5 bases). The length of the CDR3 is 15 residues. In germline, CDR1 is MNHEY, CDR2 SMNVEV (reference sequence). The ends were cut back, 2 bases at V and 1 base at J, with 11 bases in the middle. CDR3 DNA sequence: TGTGCCAGCAGTTTAATTGGGGGTGGGAACACTGAAGCTTTCTTT. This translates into CASSLIGGGNTEAFF.

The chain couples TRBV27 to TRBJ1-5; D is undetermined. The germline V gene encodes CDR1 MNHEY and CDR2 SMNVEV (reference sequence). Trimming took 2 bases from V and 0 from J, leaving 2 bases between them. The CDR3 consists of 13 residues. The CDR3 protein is CASSLDSNQPQHF. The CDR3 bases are TGTGCCAGCAGTTTAGATAGCAATCAGCCCCAGCATTTT.

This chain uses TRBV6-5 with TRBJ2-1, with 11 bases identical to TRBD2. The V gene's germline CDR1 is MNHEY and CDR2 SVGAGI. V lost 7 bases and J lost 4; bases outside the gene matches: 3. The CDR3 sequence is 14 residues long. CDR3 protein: CASKTSGGYNEQFF. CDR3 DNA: TGTGCCAGCAAAACTAGCGGGGGTTACAATGAGCAGTTCTTC.

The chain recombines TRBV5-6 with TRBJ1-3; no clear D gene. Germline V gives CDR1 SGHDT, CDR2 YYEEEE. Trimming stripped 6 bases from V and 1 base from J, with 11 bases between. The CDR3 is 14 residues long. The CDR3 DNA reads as TGTGCCAGCACCTACGGGAGTTCTGGAAACACCATATATTTT. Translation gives CASTYGSSGNTIYF.

The CDR3 region is CSARDGEQYF. The CDR3, as DNA: TGCAGTGCTAGAGATGGCGAGCAGTACTTC. The chain joins TRBV20-1 to TRBJ2-7, with D hard to call. The germline V gene encodes CDR1 DFQATT and CDR2 SNEGSKA (reference sequence). The CDR3 consists of 10 residues. V lost 0 bases and J 6 bases, leaving 3 bases between the germline ends.

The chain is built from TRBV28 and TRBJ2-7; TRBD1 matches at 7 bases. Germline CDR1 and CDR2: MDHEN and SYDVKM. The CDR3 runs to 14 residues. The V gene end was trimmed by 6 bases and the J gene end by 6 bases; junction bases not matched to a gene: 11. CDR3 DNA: TGTGCCAGCAGCTTCCTAGACAGGGTTGGCGAGCAGTACTTC. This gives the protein CASSFLDRVGEQYF.

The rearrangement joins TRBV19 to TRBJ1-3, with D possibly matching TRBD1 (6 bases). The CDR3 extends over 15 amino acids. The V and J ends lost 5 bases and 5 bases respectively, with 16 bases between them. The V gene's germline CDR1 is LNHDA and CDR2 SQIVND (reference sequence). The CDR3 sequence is CASSYPWQGRNTIYF. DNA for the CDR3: TGTGCCAGTAGTTACCCTTGGCAGGGGCGAAACACCATATATTTT.